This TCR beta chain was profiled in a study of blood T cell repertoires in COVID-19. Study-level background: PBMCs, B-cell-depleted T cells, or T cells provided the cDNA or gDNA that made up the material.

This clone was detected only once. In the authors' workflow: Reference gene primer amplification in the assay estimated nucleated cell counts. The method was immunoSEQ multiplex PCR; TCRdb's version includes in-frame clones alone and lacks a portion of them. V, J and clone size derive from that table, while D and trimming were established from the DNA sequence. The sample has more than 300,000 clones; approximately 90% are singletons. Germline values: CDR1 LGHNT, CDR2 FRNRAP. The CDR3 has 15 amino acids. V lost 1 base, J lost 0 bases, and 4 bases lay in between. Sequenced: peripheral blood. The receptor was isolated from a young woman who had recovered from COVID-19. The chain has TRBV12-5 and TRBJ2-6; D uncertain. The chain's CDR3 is CASGLGLSGANVLTF. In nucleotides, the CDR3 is TGTGCTAGTGGTTTGGGGCTCTCTGGGGCCAACGTCCTGACTTTC.